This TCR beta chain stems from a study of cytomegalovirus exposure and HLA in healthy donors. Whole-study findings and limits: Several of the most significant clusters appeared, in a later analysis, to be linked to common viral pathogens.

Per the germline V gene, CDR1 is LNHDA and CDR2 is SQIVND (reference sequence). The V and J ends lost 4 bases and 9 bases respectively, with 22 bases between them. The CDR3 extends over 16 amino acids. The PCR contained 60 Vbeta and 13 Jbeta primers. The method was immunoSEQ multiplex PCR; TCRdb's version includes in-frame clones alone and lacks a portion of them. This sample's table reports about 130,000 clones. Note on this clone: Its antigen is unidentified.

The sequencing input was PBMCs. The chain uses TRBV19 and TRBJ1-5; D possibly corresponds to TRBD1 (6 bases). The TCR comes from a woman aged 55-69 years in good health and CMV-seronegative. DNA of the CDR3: TGTGCCAGTAGTAAAAATTTGGTCGGGGGGCTGGGGCCCCAGCATTTT. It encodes CASSKNLVGGLGPQHF.